This entry lists 2 T cell receptor beta chains sequenced from one sample in a study of T-cell reconstitution after alpha-beta-depleted transplantation in children. Unique molecular identifiers were built into the TCRbeta library. Via MiXCR, TCRdb re-called the PCR reads, giving one row per CDR3 protein. The sample lists about 980,000 distinct CDR3 sequences, roughly 29% occurring once. This specimen was PBMCs, mostly from graft donor cells, taken 360 days after TCRalphabeta/CD19-depleted stem cell transplant. The receptors were sampled from a boy under two years old who had a stem cell transplant for SCID, so the T cells may come from the graft donor.

There are a few counts of this clonotype. The chain has TRBV25-1 and TRBJ2-7; 7 nucleotides match TRBD1. The V and J ends lost 5 bases and 2 bases, in that order; junction bases with no gene match: 6. The CDR3 is 14 residues long. Looked up from germline, CDR1 is MGHDK and CDR2 is SYGVNS. CDR3: CASSKWDSAYEQYF. DNA of the CDR3: TGTGCCAGCAGTAAATGGGACAGCGCCTACGAGCAGTACTTC.

The chain has TRBV20-1 and TRBJ2-7; D assignment may be TRBD1 or TRBD2 (6 bases each). The CDR3 loop spans 16 amino acids. Trimming shortened V by 0 bases and J by 3 bases, and 18 bases separated the two germline ends. The germline gives CDR1 DFQATT, CDR2 SNEGSKA (reference sequence). The CDR3 reads CSAREGGTGTDYEQYF. For the CDR3, the DNA is TGCAGTGCTAGAGAGGGGGGCACCGGGACGGACTACGAGCAGTACTTC.